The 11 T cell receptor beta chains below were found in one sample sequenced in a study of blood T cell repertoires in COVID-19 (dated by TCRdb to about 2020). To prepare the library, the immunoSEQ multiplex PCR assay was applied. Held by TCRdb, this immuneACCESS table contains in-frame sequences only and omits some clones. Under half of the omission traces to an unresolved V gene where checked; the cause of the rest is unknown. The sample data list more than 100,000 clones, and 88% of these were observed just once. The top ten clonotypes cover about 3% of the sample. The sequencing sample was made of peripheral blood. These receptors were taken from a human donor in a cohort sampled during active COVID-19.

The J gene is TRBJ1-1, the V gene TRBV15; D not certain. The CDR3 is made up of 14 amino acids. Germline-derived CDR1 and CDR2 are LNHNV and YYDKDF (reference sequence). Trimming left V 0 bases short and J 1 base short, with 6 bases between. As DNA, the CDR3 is TGTGCCACCAGCAGAGAACAGCCGAACACTGAAGCTTTCTTT. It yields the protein CATSREQPNTEAFF.

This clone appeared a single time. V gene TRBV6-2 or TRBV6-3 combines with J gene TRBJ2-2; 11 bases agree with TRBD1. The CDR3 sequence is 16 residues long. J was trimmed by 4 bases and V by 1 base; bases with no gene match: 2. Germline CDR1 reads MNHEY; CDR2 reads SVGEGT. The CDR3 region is CASSYWGTGGTGELFF. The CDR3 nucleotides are TGTGCCAGCAGTTACTGGGGGACAGGGGGCACCGGGGAGCTGTTTTTT.

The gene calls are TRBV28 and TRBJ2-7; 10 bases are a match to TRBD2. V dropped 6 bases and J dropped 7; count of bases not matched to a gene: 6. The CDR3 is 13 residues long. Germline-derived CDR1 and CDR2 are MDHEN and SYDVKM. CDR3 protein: CASSLAGGREQYF. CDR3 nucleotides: TGTGCCAGCAGCTTAGCGGGAGGAAGGGAGCAGTACTTC.

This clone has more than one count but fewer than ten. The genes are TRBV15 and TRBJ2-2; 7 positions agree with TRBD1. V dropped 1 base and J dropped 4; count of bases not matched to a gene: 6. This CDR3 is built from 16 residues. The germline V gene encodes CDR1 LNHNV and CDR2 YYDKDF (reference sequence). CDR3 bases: TGTGCCACCAGCAGAGGACAGGGAAGAGGCACCGGGGAGCTGTTTTTT. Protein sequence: CATSRGQGRGTGELFF.

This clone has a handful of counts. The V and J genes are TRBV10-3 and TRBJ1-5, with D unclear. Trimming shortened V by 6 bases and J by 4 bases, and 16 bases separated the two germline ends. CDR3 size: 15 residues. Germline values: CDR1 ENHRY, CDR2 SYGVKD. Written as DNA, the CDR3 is TGTGCCATCAGGGCTGGGCCCGGTGGGAATCAGCCCCAGCATTTT. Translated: CAIRAGPGGNQPQHF.

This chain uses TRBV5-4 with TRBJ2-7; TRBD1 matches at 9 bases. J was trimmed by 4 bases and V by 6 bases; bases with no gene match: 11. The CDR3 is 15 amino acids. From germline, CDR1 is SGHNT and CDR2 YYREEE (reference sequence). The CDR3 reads CASTARQGDGYEQYF. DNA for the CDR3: TGTGCCAGCACCGCCCGACAGGGGGATGGTTACGAGCAGTACTTC.

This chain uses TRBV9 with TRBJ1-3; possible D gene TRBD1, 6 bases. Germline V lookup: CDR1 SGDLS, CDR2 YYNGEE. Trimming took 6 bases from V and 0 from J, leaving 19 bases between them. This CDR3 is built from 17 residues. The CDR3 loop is CASTLDLGANSGNTIYF. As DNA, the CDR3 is TGTGCCAGCACCCTAGATCTGGGGGCTAACTCTGGAAACACCATATATTTT.

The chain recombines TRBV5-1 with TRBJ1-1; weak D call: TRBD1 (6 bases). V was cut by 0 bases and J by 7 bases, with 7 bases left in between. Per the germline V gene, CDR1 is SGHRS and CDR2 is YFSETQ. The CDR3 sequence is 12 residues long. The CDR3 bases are TGCGCCAGCAGCTTGGAGGGGGTTGAAGCTTTCTTT. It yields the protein CASSLEGVEAFF.

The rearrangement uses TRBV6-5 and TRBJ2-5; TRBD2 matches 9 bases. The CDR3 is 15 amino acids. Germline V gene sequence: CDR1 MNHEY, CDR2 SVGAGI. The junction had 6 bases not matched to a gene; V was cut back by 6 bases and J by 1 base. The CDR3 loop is CASSAMTSGQETQYF. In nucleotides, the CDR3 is TGTGCCAGCAGCGCCATGACTAGCGGCCAAGAGACCCAGTACTTC.

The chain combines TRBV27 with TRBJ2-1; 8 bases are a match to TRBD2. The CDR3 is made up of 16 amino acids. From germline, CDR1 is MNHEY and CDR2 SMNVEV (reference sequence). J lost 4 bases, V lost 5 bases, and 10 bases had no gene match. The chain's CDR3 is CASSPLSGTTYNEQFF. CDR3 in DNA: TGTGCCAGCAGTCCCCTTAGCGGGACGACGTACAATGAGCAGTTCTTC.

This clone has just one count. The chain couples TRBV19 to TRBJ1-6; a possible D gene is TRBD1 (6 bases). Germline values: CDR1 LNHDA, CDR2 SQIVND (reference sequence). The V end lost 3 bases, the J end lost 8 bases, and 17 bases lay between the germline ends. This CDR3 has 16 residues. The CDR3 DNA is TGTGCCAGTAGTATCCAACCGGGACAAAGGTATTCACCCCTCCACTTT. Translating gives CASSIQPGQRYSPLHF.